Listed here are 25 T cell receptor beta chains from one sample, sequenced in a study of shared clonotypes between healthy human individuals. The protocol was immunoSEQ multiplex PCR, while the TCRdb copy is restricted to in-frame clones and leaves out a portion. The top ten hold about 0.13% of the sample, which has approximately 2.5 million clones, over 85% seen once. Source material: naive CD4+ T cells sorted from blood. The subset denotes: CD45RA+ positively selected. The source is a man aged 18 to 29 in good health.

This chain uses TRBV5-1 with TRBJ2-6; no definite D call. Per the germline V gene, CDR1 is SGHRS and CDR2 is YFSETQ. This CDR3 has 16 residues. Trimming left V 4 bases short and J 0 bases short, with 11 bases between. Here the CDR3 DNA reads TGCGCCAGCAGCCCTGTTGGCGTCTCTGGGGCCAACGTCCTGACTTTC. Its protein product is CASSPVGVSGANVLTF.

The J gene is TRBJ1-2, the V gene TRBV12-5; 10 bases agree with TRBD1. The CDR3 spans 16 residues. Per germline, CDR1 LGHNT and CDR2 FRNRAP. Losses at the gene ends were 5 bases for V and 3 bases for J; bases not matched to a gene: 9. CDR3 in amino acids: CASGPLRDRGYYGYTF. CDR3 nucleotide sequence: TGTGCTAGTGGTCCACTCCGGGACAGGGGATACTATGGCTACACCTTC.

V gene TRBV30 combines with J gene TRBJ2-1; D is tentatively TRBD1 or TRBD2 (5 bases each). Germline lookup yields CDR1 GTSNPN and CDR2 SVGIG (reference sequence). The CDR3 is made up of 20 amino acids. V was shortened by 3 bases and J by 6 bases, with 33 bases between the two germline ends. The CDR3 DNA reads as TGTGCCTGGAGGCAGACAGCGGCAGACCCCGGGATTCCCTTTGTCAATGAGCAGTTCTTC. This translates into CAWRQTAADPGIPFVNEQFF.

The chain couples TRBV6-4 to TRBJ2-3; weak D call: TRBD1 (5 bases). Germline CDR1 MRHNA, CDR2 SNTAGT. Trimming shortened V by 4 bases and J by 5 bases, and 10 bases separated the two germline ends. This CDR3 has 13 residues. The CDR3 sequence: CASSGQGVDTQYF. CDR3 DNA sequence: TGTGCCAGCAGTGGGCAGGGTGTAGATACGCAGTATTTT.

The chain combines TRBV5-1 with TRBJ2-5; D is unresolved. CDR3 length: 13 amino acids. Germline-derived CDR1 and CDR2 are SGHRS and YFSETQ. V shed 4 bases and J shed 1 base, with 8 bases lying between them. The CDR3 nucleotides read TGCGCCAGCAGCATCGGGTCCCAAGAGACCCAGTACTTC. Residues: CASSIGSQETQYF.

The V gene is TRBV19, the J gene TRBJ1-6; TRBD1 agrees at 8 bases. Germline CDR1 is LNHDA and CDR2 is SQIVND (reference sequence). The CDR3 is made up of 14 amino acids. Trimming cost V 3 bases and J 10 bases; bases outside gene matches: 5. The chain's CDR3 is CASSMGQGASPLHF. The CDR3 nucleotides are TGTGCCAGTAGTATGGGTCAGGGGGCATCACCCCTCCACTTT. Together with reference TRBV19 and TRBJ1-6, the CDR3 gives the full variable domain: DGGITQSPKYLFRKEGQNVTLSCEQNLNHDAMYWYRQDPGQGLRLIYYSQIVNDFQKGDIAEGYSVSREKKESFPLTVTSAQKNPTAFYLCASSMGQGASPLHFGNGTRLTVT.

The rearrangement links TRBV12-5 to TRBJ2-7; D may be TRBD1 (5 bases). Germline V gives CDR1 LGHNT, CDR2 FRNRAP. CDR3 length: 14 amino acids. The ends were cut back, 1 base at V and 3 bases at J, with 10 bases in the middle. The CDR3 region has the DNA TGTGCTAGTGGTTTGGGTATGACAGACTACGAGCAGTACTTC. It codes for CASGLGMTDYEQYF.

The CDR3 DNA is TGTGCCAGTAGTACGCCTAATAGGGGCAGCGGCTACACCTTC. Translated: CASSTPNRGSGYTF. The chain is built from TRBV19 and TRBJ1-2, with D possibly TRBD1 on 5 matching bases. V lost 4 bases and J 8 bases, leaving 17 bases between the germline ends. Germline loops: CDR1 LNHDA, CDR2 SQIVND (reference sequence). This CDR3 contains 14 residues.

This clone was seen just once. The V gene is TRBV7-8, the J gene TRBJ2-3; D might be TRBD2 (5 bases). V shed 5 bases and J shed 0 bases, with 21 bases lying between them. The CDR3 has 18 residues. Germline assignment: CDR1 SGHVS and CDR2 FQNEAQ. The CDR3 protein is CASSRTRLSGTSTDTQYF. The DNA for the CDR3 is TGTGCCAGCAGCCGCACCCGGTTAAGCGGCACTAGCACAGATACGCAGTATTTT.

This clone was detected only once. The chain is built from TRBV7-2 and TRBJ1-5; D unresolved. The germline V gene has CDR1 SGHTA and CDR2 FQGNSA. The CDR3 spans 15 residues. V gave up 2 bases and J gave up 0 bases, with 8 bases separating them. The CDR3 sequence is CASSLNYYSNQPQHF. The CDR3 DNA is TGTGCCAGCAGCTTAAACTACTATAGCAATCAGCCCCAGCATTTT. Based on the CDR3 plus reference TRBV7-2 and TRBJ1-5, the full variable domain is GAGVSQSPSNKVTEKGKDVELRCDPISGHTALYWYRQSLGQGLEFLIYFQGNSAPDKSGLPSDRFSAERTGGSVSTLTIQRTQQEDSAVYLCASSLNYYSNQPQHFGDGTRLSIL.

The sample holds a few counts of this clone. The CDR3 loop is CASSVDRDGSPLHF. The CDR3 DNA sequence: TGTGCCAGCAGCGTCGACAGGGATGGTTCACCCCTCCACTTT. The V and J genes are TRBV7-9 and TRBJ1-6; 7 bases are shared with TRBD1. Unmatched junction bases numbered 7, after V lost 5 bases and J lost 9 bases. This CDR3 comprises 14 residues. Germline CDR1 SEHNR, CDR2 FQNEAQ (reference sequence). The variable domain in full, with the rest retrieved from reference TRBV7-9 and TRBJ1-6, is DTGVSQNPRHKITKRGQNVTFRCDPISEHNRLYWYRQTLGQGPEFLTYFQNEAQLEKSRLLSDRFSAERPKGSFSTLEIQRTEQGDSAMYLCASSVDRDGSPLHFGNGTRLTVT.

The V gene is TRBV18, the J gene TRBJ1-1, with D tentatively TRBD1 (5 bases). The germline gives CDR1 KGHSH, CDR2 LQKENI. V gave up 4 bases and J gave up 0 bases, with 9 bases separating them. The CDR3 spans 14 residues. The CDR3 DNA follows: TGTGCCAGCTCACGATGGGGGATGAACACTGAAGCTTTCTTT. Amino acid sequence: CASSRWGMNTEAFF.

The chain has TRBV2 and TRBJ2-5, with D possibly matching TRBD2 (5 bases). Germline CDR1 and CDR2: SNHLY and FYNNEI. This CDR3 contains 13 residues. The V gene lost 6 bases and the J gene lost 3 bases, with 11 bases spanning the gap. The CDR3 loop reads CASSPLGKETQYF. CDR3 DNA sequence: TGTGCCAGCAGCCCACTAGGGAAAGAGACCCAGTACTTC. The whole variable domain, filled in from reference TRBV2 and TRBJ2-5, reads EPEVTQTPSHQVTQMGQEVILRCVPISNHLYFYWYRQILGQKVEFLVSFYNNEISEKSEIFDDQFSVERPDGSNFTLKIRSTKLEDSAMYFCASSPLGKETQYFGPGTRLLVL.

The chain recombines TRBV2 with TRBJ1-5, with a tentative D call TRBD1 (6 bases). Germline-derived CDR1 and CDR2 are SNHLY and FYNNEI. The V end lost 6 bases, the J end lost 9 bases, and 15 bases lay between the germline ends. The CDR3 extends over 13 amino acids. This CDR3 is CASREITGRPQHF. CDR3 sequence (DNA): TGTGCCAGCAGAGAAATCACAGGGAGGCCCCAGCATTTT.

As for this clone: Compared with germline, one end of the junction differs, possibly owing to a read error. The chain is built from TRBV5-4 and TRBJ1-1; the D is unclear. The germline V gene has CDR1 SGHNT and CDR2 YYREEE (reference sequence). CDR3 length: 14 residues. The CDR3 coding sequence is TGCGCCAGCAGCCAAGATACAGTGACAACTGAAGCTTTCTTT. It is translated as CASSQDTVTTEAFF.

The sample holds a few counts of this clone. Other DNA sequences within the sample encode an identical CDR3. The V call is TRBV30, the J call TRBJ1-1; 11 bases line up with TRBD1. Germline V lookup: CDR1 GTSNPN, CDR2 SVGIG (reference sequence). CDR3 length: 14 residues. The junction had 1 base not matched to a gene; V was cut back by 0 bases and J by 4 bases. Here the CDR3 reads CAWSVGTGGTEAFF. CDR3 coding DNA: TGTGCCTGGAGTGTGGGGACAGGGGGCACTGAAGCTTTCTTT.

The gene calls are TRBV4-2 and TRBJ2-3, with no clear D. This CDR3 region has 10 residues. Per the germline V gene, CDR1 is LGHNA and CDR2 is YNFKEQ. The CDR3 sequence is CGRAPDTQYF. CDR3 DNA: TGTGGGAGAGCCCCGGATACGCAGTATTTT.

The CDR3: CASSESSSGRLDTQYF. Here the CDR3 DNA reads TGCGCCAGCAGTGAGTCGTCTAGCGGGAGGTTGGATACGCAGTATTTT. The J gene is TRBJ2-3, the V gene TRBV10-1, with 11 bases aligning to TRBD2. Losses at the gene ends were 0 bases for V and 6 bases for J; bases not matched to a gene: 5. This CDR3 spans 16 amino acids. Germline assignment: CDR1 WNHNN and CDR2 SYGVQD (reference sequence).

The chain has TRBV7-9 and TRBJ1-2; maybe TRBD1 (5 bases). Trimming left V 7 bases short and J 4 bases short, with 16 bases between. Germline V CDR1 and CDR2: SEHNR, FQNEAQ (reference sequence). This CDR3 is built from 14 residues. CDR3 nucleotides: TGTGCCAGCACCCTAGGGGCAGTGGCCTATGGCTACACCTTC. This translates into CASTLGAVAYGYTF.

The chain uses TRBV5-4 and TRBJ1-6; 7 bases map to TRBD1. Germline CDR1 is SGHNT and CDR2 is YYREEE (reference sequence). There are 16 residues in the CDR3. V lost 5 bases and J lost 6; bases outside the gene matches: 11. The CDR3 loop reads CASRPSGTVSNSPLHF. The CDR3 DNA reads as TGTGCCAGCAGACCCTCCGGGACAGTTAGTAATTCACCCCTCCACTTT.

The table lists this clone with a count of one. J is TRBJ2-5 and V is TRBV28; possible D gene TRBD1, 5 bases. The germline V gene encodes CDR1 MDHEN and CDR2 SYDVKM. This CDR3 comprises 14 residues. Trimming took off 5 bases at V and 4 bases at J, with 14 bases between the two ends. The chain's CDR3 is CASSRSRAPETQYF. As DNA, the CDR3 is TGTGCCAGCAGTCGCTCCAGGGCTCCAGAGACCCAGTACTTC.

With regard to this clone: The junction differs from germline at one of its ends, possibly a read error. J is TRBJ2-7 and V is TRBV7-3; D unclear. This CDR3 has 12 amino acids. From germline, CDR1 is SGHTA and CDR2 FQGTGA. CDR3 residues: CASSPNNDEQYF. The CDR3 bases are TGTGCTAGCAGCCCGAACAACGACGAGCAGTACTTC.

J is TRBJ1-4 and V is TRBV30, with D perhaps matching TRBD1 (6 bases). The CDR3 runs 15 residues. The germline V gene encodes CDR1 GTSNPN and CDR2 SVGIG (reference sequence). V was pared by 2 bases and J by 4 bases, with 14 bases between. The CDR3: CAWSPQTGLNEKLFF. CDR3 coding DNA: TGTGCCTGGAGTCCCCAGACAGGACTTAATGAAAAACTGTTTTTT.

V usage is TRBV29-1 and J usage is TRBJ2-2, with 9 positions matching TRBD2. Germline CDR1 SQVTM, CDR2 ANQGSEA. V was clipped by 5 bases and J by 0 bases; unmatched bases: 13. This CDR3 comprises 18 residues. The CDR3 DNA is TGCAGCGTTAAACCCAGCGCGGGAGGGCCAGCGAACACCGGGGAGCTGTTTTTT. Residues: CSVKPSAGGPANTGELFF.

The V and J genes are TRBV27 and TRBJ2-5, with D possibly matching TRBD2 (5 bases). This CDR3 comprises 16 residues. Looked up from germline, CDR1 is MNHEY and CDR2 is SMNVEV (reference sequence). Trimming left V 4 bases short and J 2 bases short, with 17 bases between. CDR3 loop: CASSSALARGQETQYF. In nucleotides, the CDR3 is TGTGCCAGCAGTTCGGCCTTAGCGCGAGGTCAAGAGACCCAGTACTTC.